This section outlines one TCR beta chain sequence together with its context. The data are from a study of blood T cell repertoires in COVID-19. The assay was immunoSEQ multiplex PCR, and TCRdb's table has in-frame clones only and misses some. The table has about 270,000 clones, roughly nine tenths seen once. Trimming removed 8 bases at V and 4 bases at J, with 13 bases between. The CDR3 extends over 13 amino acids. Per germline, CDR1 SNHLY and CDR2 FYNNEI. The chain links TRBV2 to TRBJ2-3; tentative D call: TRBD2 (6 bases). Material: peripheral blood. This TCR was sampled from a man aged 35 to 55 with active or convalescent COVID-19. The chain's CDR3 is CASSRDFADTQYF. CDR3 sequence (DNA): TGTGCCAGCTCCCGGGACTTTGCAGATACGCAGTATTTT.